Below are 8 T cell receptor beta chains sequenced from a single sample in a study of cytomegalovirus exposure and HLA in healthy donors. A multiplex PCR was run with 60 Vbeta primers and 13 Jbeta primers. The repertoire was sequenced with immunoSEQ multiplex PCR; TCRdb's copy has only in-frame clones and lacks some. Its table records about 54,000 clones. The sample comprised PBMCs. Every receptor here comes from a middle-aged woman in good health and CMV-seronegative.

The rearrangement links TRBV7-6 to TRBJ1-1, with 7 bases identical to TRBD1. Looked up from germline, CDR1 is SGHVS and CDR2 is FNYEAQ. Unmatched junction bases numbered 7, after V lost 6 bases and J lost 6 bases. The CDR3 is 13 amino acids. CDR3 amino acids: CASSLTGTSEAFF. CDR3 nucleotides: TGTGCCAGCAGTTTGACAGGGACGTCTGAAGCTTTCTTT.

The V gene is TRBV7-2, the J gene TRBJ2-5; the D gene is possibly TRBD2 (7 bases). In germline, CDR1 is SGHTA, CDR2 FQGNSA. V lost 1 base, J lost 4 bases, and 10 bases lay in between. The CDR3 totals 14 residues. DNA of the CDR3: TGTGCCAGCAGCTTAGGAGGGGGGGTAGAGACCCAGTACTTC. Its translation is CASSLGGGVETQYF.

The J gene is TRBJ1-1, the V gene TRBV5-1, with 11 bases fitting TRBD1. V was pared by 1 base and J by 7 bases, with 9 bases of the junction left unmatched. This CDR3 is built from 16 residues. Germline V gene sequence: CDR1 SGHRS, CDR2 YFSETQ. The chain's CDR3 is CASSLLAVGTGGEAFF. The CDR3 nucleotides read TGCGCCAGCAGCTTGTTGGCAGTTGGGACAGGGGGTGAAGCTTTCTTT.

The V gene is TRBV4-1, the J gene TRBJ2-1; no clear D. Trimming stripped 0 bases from V and 4 bases from J, with 13 bases between. CDR1 and CDR2 from the germline V gene are MGHRA and YSYEKL. The CDR3 totals 16 residues. CDR3 nucleotides: TGCGCCAGCAGCCAAGATGGCGGAAAGCTTTACAATGAGCAGTTCTTC. It is translated as CASSQDGGKLYNEQFF.

The chain combines TRBV15 with TRBJ2-3, with 12 bases aligning to TRBD2. The J segment lost 10 bases and the V segment lost 0 bases, leaving 5 bases of the junction unmatched. CDR3 length: 15 amino acids. Germline V gene data show CDR1 as LNHNV and CDR2 as YYDKDF (reference sequence). This CDR3 reads CATSRDEASGRAQYF. The DNA of the CDR3 is TGTGCCACCAGCAGAGATGAGGCTAGCGGGAGGGCGCAGTATTTT.

The chain has TRBV14 and TRBJ2-2; 8 nucleotides match TRBD1. Trimming at V came to 10 bases and at J to 0 bases, leaving 10 bases not matched to a gene. The germline CDR1 and CDR2 sequences are SGHDN and FVKESK. The CDR3 extends over 16 amino acids. The CDR3 spells CATTRQGTTNTGELFF. CDR3 DNA sequence: TGTGCCACAACTAGACAGGGGACAACGAACACCGGGGAGCTGTTTTTT.

The chain is built from TRBV19 and TRBJ1-4; a weak D match, TRBD1 (6 bases). The length of the CDR3 is 16 residues. V lost 6 bases and J lost 6, with 20 bases in between. The germline V gene has CDR1 LNHDA and CDR2 SQIVND (reference sequence). CDR3 coding DNA: TGTGCCAGTAGGCCCCCACAGGGACGGGGCCATGAAAAACTGTTTTTT. It codes for CASRPPQGRGHEKLFF.

The chain recombines TRBV6-6 with TRBJ2-5; 10 positions match TRBD1. Losses at the gene ends were 6 bases for V and 5 bases for J; bases not matched to a gene: 6. Germline V gene sequence: CDR1 MNHNY, CDR2 SVGAGI (reference sequence). The CDR3 consists of 14 residues. The CDR3 DNA follows: TGTGCCAGCAGCTCGGGACAGGGGTTGGAGACCCAGTACTTC. Translated, it gives CASSSGQGLETQYF.